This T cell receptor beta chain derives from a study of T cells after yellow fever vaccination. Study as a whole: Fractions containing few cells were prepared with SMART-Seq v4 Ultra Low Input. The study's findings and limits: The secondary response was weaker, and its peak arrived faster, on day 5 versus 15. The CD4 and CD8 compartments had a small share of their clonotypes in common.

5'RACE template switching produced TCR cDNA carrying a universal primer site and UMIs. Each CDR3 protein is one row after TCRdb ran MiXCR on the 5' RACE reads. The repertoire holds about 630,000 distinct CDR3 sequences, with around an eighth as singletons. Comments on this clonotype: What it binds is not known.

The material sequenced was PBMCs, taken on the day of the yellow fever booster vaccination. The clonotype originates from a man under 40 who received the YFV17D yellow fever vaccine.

In DNA form, the CDR3 reads TGCAGCACTGGGATGACTAGCACAGATACGCAGTATTTT. Translating it yields CSTGMTSTDTQYF. The chain joins TRBV29-1 to TRBJ2-3; D remains ambiguous. V lost 8 bases and J lost 0, with 12 bases in between. The CDR3 has 13 amino acids. Germline values: CDR1 SQVTM, CDR2 ANQGSEA.